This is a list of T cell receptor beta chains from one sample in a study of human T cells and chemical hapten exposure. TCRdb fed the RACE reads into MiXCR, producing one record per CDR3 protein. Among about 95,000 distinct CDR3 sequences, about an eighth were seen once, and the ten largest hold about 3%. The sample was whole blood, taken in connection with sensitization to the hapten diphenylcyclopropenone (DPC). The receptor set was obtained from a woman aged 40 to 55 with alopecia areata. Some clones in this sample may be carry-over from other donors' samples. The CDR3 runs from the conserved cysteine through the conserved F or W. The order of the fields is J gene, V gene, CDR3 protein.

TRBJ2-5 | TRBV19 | CASSRRTGGAETQYF
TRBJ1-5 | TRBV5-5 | CASSLGHSNQPQHF
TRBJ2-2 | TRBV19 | CASSPTGPGELFF
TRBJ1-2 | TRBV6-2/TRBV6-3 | CASSSPSGQGGNYGYTF
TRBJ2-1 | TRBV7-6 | CASSLASNEQFF
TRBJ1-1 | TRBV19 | CASSNPRGVNTEAFF
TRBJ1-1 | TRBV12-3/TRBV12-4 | CASSPGPGGAFF
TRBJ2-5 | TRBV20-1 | CSAREDRGMETQYF
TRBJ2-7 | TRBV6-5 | CASSSGLAGVEQYF
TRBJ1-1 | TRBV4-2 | CASSQGPLGDTEAFF
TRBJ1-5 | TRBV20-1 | CSASSLGGLDQPQHF
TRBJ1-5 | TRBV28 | CASSLTERRPQHF
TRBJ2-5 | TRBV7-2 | CASSSDRGRETQYF
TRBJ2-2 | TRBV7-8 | CASRDQGSNTGELFF
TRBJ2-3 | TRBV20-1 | CSASLRGSTDTQYF
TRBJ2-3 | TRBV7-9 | CASSFQVGYTDTQYF
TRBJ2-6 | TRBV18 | CASSTTGANVLTF
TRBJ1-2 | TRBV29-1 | CSAESTSNYGYTF
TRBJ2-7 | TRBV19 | CASSITGQVSSYEQYF
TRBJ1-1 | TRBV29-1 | CSAMGGHEAFF
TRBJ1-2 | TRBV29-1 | CSVAGTDYGYTF
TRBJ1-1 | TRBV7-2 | CASRRDSLENTEAFF
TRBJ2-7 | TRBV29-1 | CSVEERDGGLHEQYF
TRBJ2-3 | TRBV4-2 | CASSQTAVTTDTQYF
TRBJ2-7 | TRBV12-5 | CASGLAVGLGYEQYF
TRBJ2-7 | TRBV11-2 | CASSLAHGPGGGEQYF
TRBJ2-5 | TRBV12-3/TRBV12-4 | CASSSRTLGETQYF
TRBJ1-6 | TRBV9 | CASSVENNSPLHF
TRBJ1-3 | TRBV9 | CASSHAVGLNSGNTIYF
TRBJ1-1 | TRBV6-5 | CASSWTVGATEAFF